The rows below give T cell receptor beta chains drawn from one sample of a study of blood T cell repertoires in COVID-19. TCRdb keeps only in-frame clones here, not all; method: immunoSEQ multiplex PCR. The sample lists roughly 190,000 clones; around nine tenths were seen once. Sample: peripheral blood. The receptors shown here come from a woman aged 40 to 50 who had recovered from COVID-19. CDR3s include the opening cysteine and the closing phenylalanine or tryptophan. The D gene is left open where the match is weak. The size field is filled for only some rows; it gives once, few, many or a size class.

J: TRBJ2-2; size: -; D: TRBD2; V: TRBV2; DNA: TGTGCCAGCAGCTCCCCAGGGGTAGCGGGAGCGGGGACCACCGGGGAGCTGTTTTTT; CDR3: CASSSPGVAGAGTTGELFF
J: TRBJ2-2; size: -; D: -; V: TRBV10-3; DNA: TGTGCCATCAGTGGAACCCTAGGCGGGGAGCTGTTTTTT; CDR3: CAISGTLGGELFF
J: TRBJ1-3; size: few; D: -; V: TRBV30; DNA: TGTGCCTGGAGTGTCGGGAAGGTCTCGGGAAACACCATATATTTT; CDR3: CAWSVGKVSGNTIYF
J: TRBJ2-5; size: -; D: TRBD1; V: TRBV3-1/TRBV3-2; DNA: TGTGCCAGCAGCCGTAAGCCGACAGGGGTTGGGGAGACCCAGTACTTC; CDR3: CASSRKPTGVGETQYF
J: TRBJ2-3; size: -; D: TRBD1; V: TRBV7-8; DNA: TGTGCCAGCCTTCCGACCTGGGGACAGAGTAGAGCAGATACGCAGTATTTT; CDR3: CASLPTWGQSRADTQYF
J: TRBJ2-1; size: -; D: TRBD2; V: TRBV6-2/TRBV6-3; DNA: TGTGCCAGCAGCCCTATGCCAGGACTAGCGGGTCTCAACAATGAGCAGTTCTTC; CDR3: CASSPMPGLAGLNNEQFF
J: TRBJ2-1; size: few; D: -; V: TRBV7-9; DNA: TGTGCCAGCAGCCGAATATTACAGGGCCCTCAGCAGTTCTTC; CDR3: CASSRILQGPQQFF
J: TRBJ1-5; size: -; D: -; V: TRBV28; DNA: TGTGCCAGCAGTTTCGATCAGCCCCAGCATTTT; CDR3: CASSFDQPQHF
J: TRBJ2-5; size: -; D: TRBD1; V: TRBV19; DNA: TGTGCCAGTAGTACCAGAACCGGGACAGTACAAGAGACCCAGTACTTC; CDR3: CASSTRTGTVQETQYF
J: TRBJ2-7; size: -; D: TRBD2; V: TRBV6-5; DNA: TGTGCCAGCAGTTATGGGGGGGAGCCAAGGGCTTACGAGCAGTACTTC; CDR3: CASSYGGEPRAYEQYF
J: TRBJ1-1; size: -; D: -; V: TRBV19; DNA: TGTGCCAGTAGTAGGGGCAGGGAGAACACTGAAGCTTTCTTT; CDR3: CASSRGRENTEAFF
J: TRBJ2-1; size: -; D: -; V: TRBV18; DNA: TGTGCCAGCTCACCAAGTAGCGGAACAAACGGGAATGAGCAGTTCTTC; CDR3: CASSPSSGTNGNEQFF
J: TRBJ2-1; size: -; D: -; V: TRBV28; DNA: TGTGCCAGCAGTCCTGGTCGGAATGAGCAGTTCTTC; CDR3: CASSPGRNEQFF
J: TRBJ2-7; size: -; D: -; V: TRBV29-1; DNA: TGCAGCGTGGAAATTATGTCGGCGGGTGGCGACGAGCAGTACTTC; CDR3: CSVEIMSAGGDEQYF
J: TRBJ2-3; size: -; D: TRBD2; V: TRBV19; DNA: TGTGCCAGTAGTATGAACCCGACAGGGACTAGCGGGAGAACAGATACGCAGTATTTT; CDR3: CASSMNPTGTSGRTDTQYF
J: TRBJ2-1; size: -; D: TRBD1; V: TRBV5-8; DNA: TGTGCCAGCAGCTCGTGGGACAGTAGCTCCTACAATGAGCAGTTCTTC; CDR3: CASSSWDSSSYNEQFF
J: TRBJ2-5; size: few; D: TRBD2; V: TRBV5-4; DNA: TGTGCCAGCAGCGACGCCCGGGGACTAGCGGAAGAGACCCAGTACTTC; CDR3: CASSDARGLAEETQYF
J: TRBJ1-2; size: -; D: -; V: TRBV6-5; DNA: TGTGCCAGCAGTTTTACAGGGATGGGGGGCTACACCTTC; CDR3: CASSFTGMGGYTF
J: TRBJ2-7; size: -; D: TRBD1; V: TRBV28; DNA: TGTGCCAGCAGAGGGGACAGCTCGTTCGAGCAGTACTTC; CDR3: CASRGDSSFEQYF
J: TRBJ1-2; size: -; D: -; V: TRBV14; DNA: TGTGCCAGCAGCGGGGGGGGCTATGGCTACACCTTC; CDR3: CASSGGGYGYTF
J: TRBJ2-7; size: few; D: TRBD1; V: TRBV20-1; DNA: TGCAGTGCTAGTCGTGACAGGGTGTCCTACGAGCAGTACTTC; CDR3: CSASRDRVSYEQYF
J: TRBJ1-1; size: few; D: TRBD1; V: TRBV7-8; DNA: TGTGCCAGCAGCTTACGTGACAGGGTCCAAAACACTGAAGCTTTCTTT; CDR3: CASSLRDRVQNTEAFF
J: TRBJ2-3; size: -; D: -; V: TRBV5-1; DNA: TGCGCCAGCAGCTTGGGGCTAGCCTCTGAGGCAGATACGCAGTATTTT; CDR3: CASSLGLASEADTQYF
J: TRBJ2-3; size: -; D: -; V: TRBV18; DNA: TGTGCCAGCTCCCTTCCGGGAGCGGACACGCAGTATTTT; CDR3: CASSLPGADTQYF
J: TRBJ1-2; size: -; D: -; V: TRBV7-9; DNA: TGTGCCAGCAGCCTACTTAGTGAGGGAGGGAGCTACACCTTC; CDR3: CASSLLSEGGSYTF
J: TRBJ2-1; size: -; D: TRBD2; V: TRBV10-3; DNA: TGTGCCATCAGTGAAGGGACTAGTGCTTACAATGAGCAGTTCTTC; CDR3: CAISEGTSAYNEQFF
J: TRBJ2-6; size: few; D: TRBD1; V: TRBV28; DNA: TGTGCCAGCAGTTTAACAGGGGTCTACTCTGGGGCCAACGTCCTGACTTTC; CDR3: CASSLTGVYSGANVLTF
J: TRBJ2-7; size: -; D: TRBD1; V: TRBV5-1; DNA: TGCGCCAGCAGCCCGGGACAGTTCTCCTACGAGCAGTACTTC; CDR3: CASSPGQFSYEQYF
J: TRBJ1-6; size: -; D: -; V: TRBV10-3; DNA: TGTGCCATCAGTGAGGGTGCGGGTTCACCCCTCCACTTT; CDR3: CAISEGAGSPLHF
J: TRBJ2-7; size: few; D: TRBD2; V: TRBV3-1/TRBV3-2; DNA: TGTGCCAGCAGTCCAAGCGGGGCTGGACCTAGCGAGCAGTACTTC; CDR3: CASSPSGAGPSEQYF
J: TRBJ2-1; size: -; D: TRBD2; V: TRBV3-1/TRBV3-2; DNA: TGTGCCAGCACCATAGCGGGAGGGTACAATGAGCAGTTCTTC; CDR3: CASTIAGGYNEQFF
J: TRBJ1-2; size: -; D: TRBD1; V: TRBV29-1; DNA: TGCAGTGTTTCCGGGACAGGGCCCTATGGCTACACCTTC; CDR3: CSVSGTGPYGYTF
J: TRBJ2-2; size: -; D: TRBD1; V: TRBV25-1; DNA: TGTGCCAGCGGCACAGGGGCCGGGGAGCTGTTTTTT; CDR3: CASGTGAGELFF
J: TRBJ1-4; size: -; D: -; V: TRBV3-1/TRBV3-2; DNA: TGTGCCAGCAGCAGGACCGGGACACTTAATGAAAAACTGTTTTTT; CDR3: CASSRTGTLNEKLFF
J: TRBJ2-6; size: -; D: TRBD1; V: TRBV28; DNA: TGTGCCAGCAGTACTACAGGGGATGGGGCCAACGTCCTGACTTTC; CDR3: CASSTTGDGANVLTF
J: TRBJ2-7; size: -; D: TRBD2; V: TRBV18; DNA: TGTGCCAGCTCACCATTGGGGGGGAGCTCCTACGAGCAGTACTTC; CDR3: CASSPLGGSSYEQYF
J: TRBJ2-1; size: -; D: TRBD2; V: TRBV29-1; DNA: TGCAGCGTCCGGACTAGCGGGGGGGTTGAGCAGTTCTTC; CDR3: CSVRTSGGVEQFF
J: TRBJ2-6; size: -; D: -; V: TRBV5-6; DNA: TGTGCCAGCAGCTTGGCAGCGGGCGGATTCTCTGGGGCCAACGTCCTGACTTTC; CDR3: CASSLAAGGFSGANVLTF
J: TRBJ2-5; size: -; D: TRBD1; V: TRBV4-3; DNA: TGCGCCAGCAGCCAAGATCGACAGGGGCGGGAGACCCAGTACTTC; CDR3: CASSQDRQGRETQYF
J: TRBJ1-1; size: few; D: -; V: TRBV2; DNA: TGTGCCAGCAGTGGCGGGGACGGCACTGAAGCTTTCTTT; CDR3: CASSGGDGTEAFF
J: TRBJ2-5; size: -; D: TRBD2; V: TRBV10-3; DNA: TGTGCCATCAGTGGTGGCGGGGGGGGAGAGACCCAGTACTTC; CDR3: CAISGGGGGETQYF
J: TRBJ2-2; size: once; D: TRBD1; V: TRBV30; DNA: TGTGCCTGGAGCGTAGATAGGACAGGGGGCAGGACCGGGGAGCTGTTTTTT; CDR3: CAWSVDRTGGRTGELFF
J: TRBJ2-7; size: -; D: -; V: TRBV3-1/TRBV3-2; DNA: TGTGCCAGCAGCCCAGACACCCGGTACGAGCAGTACTTC; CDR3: CASSPDTRYEQYF
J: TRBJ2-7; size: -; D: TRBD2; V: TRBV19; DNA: TGTGCCAGTAGTCTCCAAGCGGGAGTTGGTGAGCAGTACTTC; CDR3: CASSLQAGVGEQYF
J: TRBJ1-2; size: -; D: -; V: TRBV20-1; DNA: TGCAGTGCGAACCCCCCGAGTGGCTACACCTTC; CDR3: CSANPPSGYTF
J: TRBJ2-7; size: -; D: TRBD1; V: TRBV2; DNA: TGTGCCAACCGACGGGACAGGCGATCCTACGAGCAGTACTTC; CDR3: CANRRDRRSYEQYF
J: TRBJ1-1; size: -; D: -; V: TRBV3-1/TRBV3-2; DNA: TGTGCCAGCAGCCAAGAGGGGAGGGGATCAGGGGTAGCTTTCTTT; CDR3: CASSQEGRGSGVAFF
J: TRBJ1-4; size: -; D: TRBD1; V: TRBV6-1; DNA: TGTGCCAGCAGTGCTCAATGGACAGGGCCTAATGAAAAACTGTTTTTT; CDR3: CASSAQWTGPNEKLFF
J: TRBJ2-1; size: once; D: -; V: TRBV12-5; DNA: TGTGCTAGTGGTCTAGATCCGGTTGAGCAGTTCTTC; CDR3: CASGLDPVEQFF